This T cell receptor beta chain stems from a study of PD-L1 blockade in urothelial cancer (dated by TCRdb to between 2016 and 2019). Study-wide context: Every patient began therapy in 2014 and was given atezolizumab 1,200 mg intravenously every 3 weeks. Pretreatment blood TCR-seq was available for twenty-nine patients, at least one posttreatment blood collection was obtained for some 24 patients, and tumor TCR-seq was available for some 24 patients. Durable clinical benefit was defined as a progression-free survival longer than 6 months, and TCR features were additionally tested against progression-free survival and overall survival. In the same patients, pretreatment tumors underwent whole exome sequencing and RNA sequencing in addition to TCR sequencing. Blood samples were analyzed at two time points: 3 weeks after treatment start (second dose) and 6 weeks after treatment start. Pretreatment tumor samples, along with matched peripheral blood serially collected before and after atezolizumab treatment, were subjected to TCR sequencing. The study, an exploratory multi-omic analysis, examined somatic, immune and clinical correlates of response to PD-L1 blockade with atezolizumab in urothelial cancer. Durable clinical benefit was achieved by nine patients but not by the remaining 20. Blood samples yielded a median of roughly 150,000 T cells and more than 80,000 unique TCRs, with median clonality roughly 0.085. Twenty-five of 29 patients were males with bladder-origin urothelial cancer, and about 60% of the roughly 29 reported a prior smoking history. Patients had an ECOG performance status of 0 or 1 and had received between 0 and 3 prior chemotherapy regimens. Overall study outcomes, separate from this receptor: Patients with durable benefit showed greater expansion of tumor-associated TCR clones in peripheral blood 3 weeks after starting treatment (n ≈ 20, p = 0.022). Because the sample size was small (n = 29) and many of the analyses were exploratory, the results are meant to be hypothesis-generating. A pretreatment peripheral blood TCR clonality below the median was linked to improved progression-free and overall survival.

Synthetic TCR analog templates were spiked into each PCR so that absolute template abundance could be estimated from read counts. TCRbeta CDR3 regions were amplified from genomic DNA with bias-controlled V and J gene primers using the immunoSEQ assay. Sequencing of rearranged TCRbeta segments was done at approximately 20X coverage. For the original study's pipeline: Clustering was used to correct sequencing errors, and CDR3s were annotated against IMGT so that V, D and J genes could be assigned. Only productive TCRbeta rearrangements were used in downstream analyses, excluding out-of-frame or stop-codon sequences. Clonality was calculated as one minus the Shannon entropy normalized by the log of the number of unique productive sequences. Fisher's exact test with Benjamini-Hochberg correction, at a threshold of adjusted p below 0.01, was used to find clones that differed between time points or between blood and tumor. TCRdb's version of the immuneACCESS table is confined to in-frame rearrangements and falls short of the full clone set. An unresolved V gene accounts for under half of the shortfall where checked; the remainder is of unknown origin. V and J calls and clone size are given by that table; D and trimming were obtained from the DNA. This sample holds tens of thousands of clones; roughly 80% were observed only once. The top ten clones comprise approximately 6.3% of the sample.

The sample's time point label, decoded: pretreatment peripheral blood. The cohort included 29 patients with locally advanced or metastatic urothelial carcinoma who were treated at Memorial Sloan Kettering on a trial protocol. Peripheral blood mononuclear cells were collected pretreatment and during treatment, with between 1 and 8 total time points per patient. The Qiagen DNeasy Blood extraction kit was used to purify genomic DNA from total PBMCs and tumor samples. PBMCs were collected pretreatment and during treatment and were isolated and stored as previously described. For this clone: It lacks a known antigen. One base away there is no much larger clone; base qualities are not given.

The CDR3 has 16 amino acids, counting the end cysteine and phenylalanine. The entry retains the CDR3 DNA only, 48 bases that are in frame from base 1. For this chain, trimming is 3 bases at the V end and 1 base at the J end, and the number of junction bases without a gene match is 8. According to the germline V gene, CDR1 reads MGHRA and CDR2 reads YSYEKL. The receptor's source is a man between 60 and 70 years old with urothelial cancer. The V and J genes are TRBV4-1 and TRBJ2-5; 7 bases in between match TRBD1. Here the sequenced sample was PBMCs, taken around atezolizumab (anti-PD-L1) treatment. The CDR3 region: CASSHPRDSTQETQYF. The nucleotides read TGCGCCAGCAGCCACCCCCGGGACAGTACCCAAGAGACCCAGTACTTC.